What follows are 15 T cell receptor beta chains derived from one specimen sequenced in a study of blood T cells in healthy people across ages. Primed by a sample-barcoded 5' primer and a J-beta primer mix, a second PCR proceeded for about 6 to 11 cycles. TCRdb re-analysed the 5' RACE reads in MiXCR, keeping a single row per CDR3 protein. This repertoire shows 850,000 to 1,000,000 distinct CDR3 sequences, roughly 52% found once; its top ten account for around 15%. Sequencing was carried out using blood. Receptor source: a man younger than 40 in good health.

The CDR3 region is CASSVDGNGAAQYF. CDR3 DNA: TGTGCCAGCAGCGTAGATGGCAATGGGGCAGCACAGTATTTT. The chain couples TRBV9 to TRBJ2-3, with D possibly being TRBD1 (5 bases). Germline V gene data show CDR1 as SGDLS and CDR2 as YYNGEE. The CDR3 has 14 residues. V was shortened by 0 bases and J by 12 bases, with 17 bases between the two germline ends.

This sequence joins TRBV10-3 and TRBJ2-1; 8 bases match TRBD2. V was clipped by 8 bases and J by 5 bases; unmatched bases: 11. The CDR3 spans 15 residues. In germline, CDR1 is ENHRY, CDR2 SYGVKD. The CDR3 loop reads CAISTGGARDNEQFF. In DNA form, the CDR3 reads TGTGCCATCTCCACCGGGGGGGCCAGGGACAATGAGCAGTTCTTC.

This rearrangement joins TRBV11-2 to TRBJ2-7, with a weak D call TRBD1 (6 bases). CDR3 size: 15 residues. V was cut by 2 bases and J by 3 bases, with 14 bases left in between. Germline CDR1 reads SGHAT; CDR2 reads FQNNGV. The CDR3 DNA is TGTGCCAGCAGCTTACATGGGACAAGGGGCTACGAGCAGTACTTC. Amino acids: CASSLHGTRGYEQYF. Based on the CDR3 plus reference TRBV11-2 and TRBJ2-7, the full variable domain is EAGVAQSPRYKIIEKRQSVAFWCNPISGHATLYWYQQILGQGPKLLIQFQNNGVVDDSQLPKDRFSAERLKGVDSTLKIQPAKLEDSAVYLCASSLHGTRGYEQYFGPGTRLTVT.

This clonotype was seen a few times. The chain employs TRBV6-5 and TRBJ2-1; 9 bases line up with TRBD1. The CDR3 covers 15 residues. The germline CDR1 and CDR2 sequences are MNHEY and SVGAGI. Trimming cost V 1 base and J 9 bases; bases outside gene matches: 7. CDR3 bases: TGTGCCAGCAGTTACTTGACAGGGGGGAACGGTGAGCAGTTCTTC. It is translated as CASSYLTGGNGEQFF.

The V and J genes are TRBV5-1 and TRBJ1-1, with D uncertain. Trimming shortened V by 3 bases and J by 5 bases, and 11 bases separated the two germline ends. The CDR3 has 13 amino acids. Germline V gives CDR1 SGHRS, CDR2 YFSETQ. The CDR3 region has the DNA TGCGCCAGCAGCTCCGAGGACCTAACTGAAGCTTTCTTT. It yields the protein CASSSEDLTEAFF.

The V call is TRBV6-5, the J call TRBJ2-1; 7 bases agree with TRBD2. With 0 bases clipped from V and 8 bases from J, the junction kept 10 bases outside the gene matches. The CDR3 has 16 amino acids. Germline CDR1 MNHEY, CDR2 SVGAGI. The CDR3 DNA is TGTGCCAGCAGTTACTCGTCTCGACTAGCATTCGATGAGCAGTTCTTC. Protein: CASSYSSRLAFDEQFF.

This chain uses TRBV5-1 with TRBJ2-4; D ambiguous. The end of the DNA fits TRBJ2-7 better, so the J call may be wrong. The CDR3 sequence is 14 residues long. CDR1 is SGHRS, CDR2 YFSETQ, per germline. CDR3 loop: CASSLDAGNYEQYF. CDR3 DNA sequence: TGCGCCAGCAGCTTGGACGCAGGAAACTACGAGCAGTACTTC.

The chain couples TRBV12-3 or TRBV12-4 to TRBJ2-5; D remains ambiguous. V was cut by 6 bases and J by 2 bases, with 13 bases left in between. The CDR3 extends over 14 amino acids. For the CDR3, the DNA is TGTGCCAGCAGGCCCTTTCGGTCGCAAGAGACCCAGTACTTC. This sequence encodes CASRPFRSQETQYF.

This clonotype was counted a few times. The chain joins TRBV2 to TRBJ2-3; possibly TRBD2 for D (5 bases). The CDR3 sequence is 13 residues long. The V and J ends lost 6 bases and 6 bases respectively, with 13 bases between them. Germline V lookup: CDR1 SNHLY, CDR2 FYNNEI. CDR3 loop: CASSKLGLDTQYF. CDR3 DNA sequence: TGTGCCAGCAGCAAACTAGGGTTGGATACGCAGTATTTT. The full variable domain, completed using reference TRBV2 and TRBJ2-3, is EPEVTQTPSHQVTQMGQEVILRCVPISNHLYFYWYRQILGQKVEFLVSFYNNEISEKSEIFDDQFSVERPDGSNFTLKIRSTKLEDSAMYFCASSKLGLDTQYFGPGTRLTVL.

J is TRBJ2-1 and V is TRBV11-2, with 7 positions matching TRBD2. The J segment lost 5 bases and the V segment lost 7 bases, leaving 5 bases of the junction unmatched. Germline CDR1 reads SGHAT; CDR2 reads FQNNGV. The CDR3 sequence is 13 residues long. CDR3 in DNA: TGTGCCAGCAACCGGGGGGACCACAATGAGCAGTTCTTC. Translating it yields CASNRGDHNEQFF.

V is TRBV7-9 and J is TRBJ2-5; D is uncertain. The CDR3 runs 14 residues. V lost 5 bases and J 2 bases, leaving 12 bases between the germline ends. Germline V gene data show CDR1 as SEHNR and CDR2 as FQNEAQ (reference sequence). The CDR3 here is CASSVLVFQETQYF. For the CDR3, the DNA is TGTGCCAGCAGCGTGCTAGTATTTCAAGAGACCCAGTACTTC.

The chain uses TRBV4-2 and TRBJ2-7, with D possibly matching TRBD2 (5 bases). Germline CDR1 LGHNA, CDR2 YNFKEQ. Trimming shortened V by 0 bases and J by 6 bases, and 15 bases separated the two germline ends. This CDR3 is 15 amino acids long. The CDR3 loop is CASSQEVASSGEQYF. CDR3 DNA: TGTGCCAGCAGCCAAGAAGTAGCTAGCTCGGGCGAGCAGTACTTC.

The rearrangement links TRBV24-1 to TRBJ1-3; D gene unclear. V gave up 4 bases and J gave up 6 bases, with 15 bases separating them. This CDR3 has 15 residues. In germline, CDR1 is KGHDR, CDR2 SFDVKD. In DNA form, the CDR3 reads TGTGCCACCAGTGACCCCGCGACCCGTCAAAACACCATATATTTT. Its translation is CATSDPATRQNTIYF.

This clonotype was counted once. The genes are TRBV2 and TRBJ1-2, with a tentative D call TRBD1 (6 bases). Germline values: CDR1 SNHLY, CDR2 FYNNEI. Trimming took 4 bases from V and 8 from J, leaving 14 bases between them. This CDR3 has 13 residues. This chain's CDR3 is CASSGGPGDGYTF. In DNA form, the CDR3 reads TGTGCCAGCAGTGGGGGACCAGGGGACGGCTACACCTTC.

CDR3 in amino acids: CASSQGPVNNTEAFF. For the CDR3, the DNA is TGCGCCAGCAGCCAAGGACCGGTTAACAACACTGAAGCTTTCTTT. The V gene is TRBV4-1, the J gene TRBJ1-1, with D uncertain. In germline, CDR1 is MGHRA, CDR2 YSYEKL. The CDR3 consists of 15 residues. The V end lost 1 base, the J end lost 2 bases, and 11 bases lay between the germline ends.